The 14 T cell receptor beta chains below come from one sample, sequenced in a study of post-analysis software for immune sequencing data. Study results and caveats: When patients were compared with controls, 4 or 5 TRBV segments were more frequent, TRBV5-6, TRBV5-1 and TRBV20-1 among them.

The antigens of these receptors remain unknown. The authors incorporated unique molecular identifiers into the TCR beta cDNA libraries. TCRdb redid the calling of the PCR reads with MiXCR, one entry per CDR3 protein. The sample shows 820,000 or so distinct CDR3 sequences, approximately 53% of them seen only once. Sequences were obtained from blood. These receptors originate from a girl under 18 with multiple sclerosis.

V usage is TRBV5-1 and J usage is TRBJ2-3; 11 bases match TRBD2. Germline CDR1 and CDR2: SGHRS and YFSETQ. This CDR3 has 15 residues. Unmatched junction bases numbered 7, after V lost 4 bases and J lost 6 bases. CDR3 DNA sequence: TGCGCCAGCAGCATTGGGACTAGCGGCGGGGATACGCAGTATTTT. Its protein is CASSIGTSGGDTQYF.

In its sample, this clonotype was seen once. V and J are TRBV25-1 and TRBJ2-5; possibly TRBD2 for D (5 bases). The last part of the DNA fits TRBJ2-7 better; the J call may be wrong. CDR1 is MGHDK, CDR2 SYGVNS, per germline. CDR3 length: 12 residues. DNA of the CDR3: TGTGCCAGCAGTGATCGGGGTACCGAGCAGTACTTC. This codes for CASSDRGTEQYF.

This clonotype was seen just once. V is TRBV6-4 and J is TRBJ1-1, with a weak D call TRBD1 (5 bases). Trimming took 2 bases from V and 10 from J, leaving 11 bases between them. The CDR3 length is 12 residues. Germline values: CDR1 MRHNA, CDR2 SNTAGT. The CDR3 region is CASSDELGGAFF. CDR3 nucleotide sequence: TGTGCCAGCAGTGACGAGTTGGGGGGAGCTTTCTTT.

The J gene is TRBJ2-2, the V gene TRBV14; TRBD1 agrees at 7 bases. Germline CDR1 SGHDN, CDR2 FVKESK. The CDR3 spans 17 residues. V gave up 0 bases and J gave up 6 bases; unmatched junction bases: 10. CDR3 loop: CASSQDGPGGVAGELFF. CDR3 DNA: TGTGCCAGCAGCCAAGATGGGCCAGGGGGTGTCGCCGGGGAGCTGTTTTTT.

The chain employs TRBV20-1 and TRBJ2-5; TRBD2 aligns across 14 bases. Trimming cost V 5 bases and J 11 bases; bases outside gene matches: 10. The germline CDR1 and CDR2 sequences are DFQATT and SNEGSKA (reference sequence). The CDR3 consists of 14 residues. CDR3 DNA sequence: TGCAGTGCTTACGGACTAGCGGGAGGAGTTGGGCAGTACTTC. Protein sequence: CSAYGLAGGVGQYF.

The rearrangement links TRBV18 to TRBJ2-7; 13 nucleotides match TRBD2. CDR3 length equals 18 residues. The germline V gene encodes CDR1 KGHSH and CDR2 LQKENI. With 3 bases clipped from V and 3 bases from J, the junction kept 11 bases outside the gene matches. CDR3 in DNA: TGTGCCAGCTCACCGACTAGCGGGGGGCAAGAGTCGGTCTACGAGCAGTACTTC. Its translation is CASSPTSGGQESVYEQYF.

This clonotype was detected only a few times. A read error may explain this, as a much larger clone is one base away. The rearrangement uses TRBV6-4 and TRBJ2-3, with 9 bases identical to TRBD1. Germline lookup yields CDR1 MRHNA and CDR2 SNTAGT. This CDR3 has 16 residues. CDR3 residues: CASSDIPGQGTDAQYF. The CDR3 DNA is TGTGCCAGCAGTGATATACCGGGACAGGGCACAGATGCGCAGTATTTT.

The chain carries TRBV6-1 and TRBJ1-6, with D perhaps TRBD1 (6 bases). V lost 10 bases and J lost 7, with 14 bases in between. The CDR3 sequence is 13 residues long. Germline lookup yields CDR1 MNHNS and CDR2 SASEGT. The CDR3 coding sequence is TGTGCCACCAGGGACAACGAGAATTCACCCCTCCACTTT. It specifies CATRDNENSPLHF.

J is TRBJ2-7 and V is TRBV20-1; D gene uncertain. This CDR3 has 12 residues. V was shortened by 3 bases and J by 3 bases, with 9 bases between the two germline ends. Germline loops: CDR1 DFQATT, CDR2 SNEGSKA (reference sequence). CDR3 region: CSASPTNYEQYV. For the CDR3, the DNA is TGCAGTGCTAGCCCGACGAACTACGAGCAGTACGTC.

V and J are TRBV10-3 and TRBJ2-1, with a weak D call TRBD2 (7 bases). Germline-derived CDR1 and CDR2 are ENHRY and SYGVKD. V was pared by 2 bases and J by 6 bases, with 17 bases between. The CDR3 is made up of 16 amino acids. DNA for the CDR3: TGTGCCATCAGTGAGGGTGGCTGGGGGGGCCTCAATGAGCAGTTCTTC. Residues: CAISEGGWGGLNEQFF.

The J gene is TRBJ1-6, the V gene TRBV3-1; no firm D call. CDR1 and CDR2 (germline): LGHDT, YNNKEL (reference sequence). The CDR3 is 13 amino acids. The ends were cut back, 4 bases at V and 9 bases at J, with 10 bases in the middle. The CDR3 loop reads CASSPPGASPLHF. The CDR3 DNA reads as TGTGCCAGCAGCCCCCCCGGAGCTTCACCCCTCCACTTT.

The chain joins TRBV15 to TRBJ2-7; TRBD1 matches at 10 bases. CDR1 and CDR2 (germline): LNHNV, YYDKDF (reference sequence). The CDR3 loop spans 17 amino acids. V lost 0 bases, J lost 6 bases, and 11 bases stayed unmatched. The CDR3: CATSRDVGDRGTSEQYF. In DNA form, the CDR3 reads TGTGCCACCAGCAGAGATGTGGGGGACAGGGGAACATCCGAGCAGTACTTC.

This clonotype was seen more than once but under ten times. The chain carries TRBV6-1 and TRBJ2-7; no firm D call. The ends were cut back, 7 bases at V and 4 bases at J, with 5 bases in the middle. This CDR3 contains 10 residues. Germline V gene lookup returns CDR1 MNHNS and CDR2 SASEGT. The CDR3 region has the DNA TGTGCCAGCATGGAGTACGAGCAGTACTTC. Its protein product is CASMEYEQYF.

The V call is TRBV27, the J call TRBJ2-4; D is uncertain. The J call may be in error: the DNA end matches TRBJ2-7 better. Germline V gene sequence: CDR1 MNHEY, CDR2 SMNVEV (reference sequence). There are 13 residues in the CDR3. CDR3 sequence: CASSLGRLDEQYF. The CDR3 DNA reads TGTGCCAGCAGTTTGGGTAGGCTCGACGAGCAGTACTTC.